The source of this T cell receptor beta chain is a study of control samples from healthy donors and cancer patients. The CDR3 runs to 12 residues. The germline V gene has CDR1 MNHEY and CDR2 SMNVEV (reference sequence). V was shortened by 2 bases and J by 5 bases, with 3 bases between the two germline ends. Profiling relied on immunoSEQ multiplex PCR, and the TCRdb table lists in-frame clones only, not all of them. The sample holds more than 60,000 clones, around 89% seen once. Sequenced sample: PBMCs. The receptor was derived from a man in his sixties with colorectal cancer. V and J are TRBV27 and TRBJ2-2; no definite D call. The CDR3 DNA sequence: TGTGCCAGCAGTTTAGGAACCGGGGAGCTGTTTTTT. It translates to CASSLGTGELFF.